Listed below are T cell receptor gamma chains from one sample, sequenced in a study of gamma-delta chains in newborns, infants, children. TCRdb re-called clones from the reads via CATT. The profile shows about 490 gamma-chain clones, around 40% of them singletons. Source material: blood. The receptors shown here come from a child who was a newborn, infant or young child, either healthy, febrile or measles-vaccinated (not recorded which). The conserved cysteine and the conserved F or W are not part of the CDR3 here.

V gene: TRGV8; J gene: TRGJP1; CDR3 protein: ATWDTTGWFKI
V gene: TRGV3; J gene: TRGJP1; CDR3 protein: ATWDGITGWFKI
V gene: TRGV5; J gene: TRGJP1; CDR3 protein: ATWDRHTTGWFKI
V gene: TRGV4; J gene: TRGJP2; CDR3 protein: ATWDVRWIKT
V gene: TRGV2; J gene: TRGJP2; CDR3 protein: AARGGRDWIKT
V gene: TRGV2; J gene: TRGJP2; CDR3 protein: ATWDSDWIKT
V gene: TRGV8; J gene: TRGJP1; CDR3 protein: ATWDRGWFKI
V gene: TRGV2; J gene: TRGJ1/TRGJ2; CDR3 protein: ATWDVYYKKL
V gene: TRGV4; J gene: TRGJ1/TRGJ2; CDR3 protein: ATWDYAYYKKL
V gene: TRGV8; J gene: TRGJ1/TRGJ2; CDR3 protein: ATWDDNYKKL
V gene: TRGV2; J gene: TRGJ1/TRGJ2; CDR3 protein: ATWDGLDYKKL
V gene: TRGV2; J gene: TRGJP2; CDR3 protein: ATWAQYSSDWIKT
V gene: TRGV4; J gene: TRGJ1/TRGJ2; CDR3 protein: ATWDGYKKL
V gene: TRGV9; J gene: TRGJP; CDR3 protein: ALWEVVMGRLGKKIKV
V gene: TRGV5; J gene: TRGJP; CDR3 protein: ATWDRPELGKKIKV
V gene: TRGV5; J gene: TRGJ1/TRGJ2; CDR3 protein: ATWDYYKKL
V gene: TRGV9; J gene: TRGJ1/TRGJ2; CDR3 protein: ALCEVMNYYKKL
V gene: TRGV9; J gene: TRGJP; CDR3 protein: ALWEDSGLGKKIKV
V gene: TRGV4; J gene: TRGJ1/TRGJ2; CDR3 protein: ATWDGDYYKKL
V gene: TRGV2; J gene: TRGJP2; CDR3 protein: ATWDGPSSDWIKT
V gene: TRGV5; J gene: TRGJP1; CDR3 protein: ATWDRLTTGWFKI
V gene: TRGV8; J gene: TRGJP1; CDR3 protein: ATWDRVPTGWFKI
V gene: TRGV5; J gene: TRGJ1/TRGJ2; CDR3 protein: ATWDGYKKL
V gene: TRGV4; J gene: TRGJ1/TRGJ2; CDR3 protein: ATWDGHYKKL
V gene: TRGV9; J gene: TRGJ1/TRGJ2; CDR3 protein: ALWHSHYYYKKL
V gene: TRGV4; J gene: TRGJ1/TRGJ2; CDR3 protein: ATWDGPYYKKL
V gene: TRGV8; J gene: TRGJP1; CDR3 protein: ATWVTGWFKI